This entry features one TCR beta chain sequence. This clonotype was counted only a few times. The antigen it binds to is not known. The record has no base qualities; no much larger clone is one base away. The data stem from a study of CD8 T cells in Susac syndrome (dated by TCRdb to the late 2010s). Study-wide context: The study used repertoire sequencing to test whether antigen drove CD8+ T cell activation and differentiation in Susac syndrome.

RNA was extracted using the RNeasy kit, and roughly 0.45 to 1 microgram was reverse transcribed with random hexamers. The immunoSEQ multiplex PCR assay, covering 54 Vbeta and 13 Jbeta segments, was used to amplify TCR beta CDR3 regions. Bias from PCR amplification was corrected by using a synthetic template baseline for primer optimization and for computational correction. Concerning the study's data processing: Reads were assigned to V, D and J genes according to IMGT and analyzed in immunoSEQ Analyzer, with only productive sequences retained. Clonality was calculated as one minus the Shannon entropy normalized by log2 of the number of productive unique sequences. Public and private clones were assessed among the 100 most prevalent clones of each patient and control. Clones were defined as Susac-specific if absent from the healthy and MS cohorts, from roughly 1,100 published viral clones and from other ImmuneACCESS disease sequences. TCRdb passed the public sequencing reads through fastp at Q25 and MiXCR, retaining productive beta sequences. Merged by CDR3 protein, the rows form single entries marked with the most common genes and DNA. TCRdb's processing, not the authors', yielded these V and J calls. The sample records about 180,000 distinct CDR3 sequences, approximately 95% of which are singletons. The ten largest clones represent approximately 0.09% of the sample.

V and J are truncated by 2 bases and 8 bases respectively, leaving an intervening sequence of 6 bases. CDR1 MNHNY and CDR2 SVGAGI are derived from the germline V gene (reference sequence). From the cysteine through the phenylalanine, the CDR3 covers 11 amino acids. The read is trimmed to its CDR3 DNA, 33 bases read in frame from base 1. Peripheral blood CD8+ and CD4+ T cells from healthy donors, Susac syndrome patients and multiple sclerosis patients were profiled using high-throughput TCR beta sequencing. The multiple sclerosis controls were treatment-naive patients whose relapsing-remitting disease, either stable or active, fulfilled the revised McDonald criteria. CD8+ TEMRA cells were enriched by FACS, while bulk CD8+ and CD4+ T cells were purified by magnetic negative isolation. Blood was collected in EDTA tubes and processed within 24 hours, with PBMCs isolated through density gradient centrifugation. PBMCs intended for TCR sequencing were frozen in liquid nitrogen and were later thawed in a 37 degrees C water bath. A purity of at least 90% was achieved for sorted or isolated CD4+, CD8+ and CD8+ TEMRA cells.

General findings and caveats noted by the study authors: The study acknowledged that relatively few individuals were included in the TCR sequencing and HLA analysis.

The sequence was obtained from a human donor with multiple sclerosis. What was sequenced was CD4+ T cells from PBMCs. Here the chain combines TRBV6-6 and TRBJ1-1; the D gene cannot be named for sure. The CDR3 amino acid sequence is: CASSYEVEAFF. The DNA is TGTGCCAGCAGTTACGAGGTGGAAGCTTTCTTT.